A selection of T cell receptor beta chains follows, all from one sample in a study of PD-L1 blockade in urothelial cancer. Data came from immunoSEQ multiplex PCR; TCRdb stores just in-frame clones and leaves some out. Of more than 90,000 clones listed, around 93% are singletons. The material was PBMCs, obtained around atezolizumab (anti-PD-L1) treatment. These receptors were obtained from a man in his fifties or sixties with urothelial cancer. CDR3s include the opening cysteine and the closing phenylalanine or tryptophan.

V gene	J gene	CDR3 protein
TRBV6-5	TRBJ1-1	CASSYTPGNLDTEAFF
TRBV9	TRBJ2-1	CASSVSLWDRGYNEQFF
TRBV4-1	TRBJ2-1	CASSKQGWNEQFF
TRBV27	TRBJ1-5	CASSDRDSNQPQHF
TRBV7-2	TRBJ1-4	CASSLAGRGYEKLFF
TRBV11-2	TRBJ1-5	CASSQGGGGGYQPQHF
TRBV7-8	TRBJ1-1	CASSPIVGAEAFF
TRBV4-3	TRBJ1-1	CASSQEVGHTEAFF
TRBV30	TRBJ1-2	CAWRQGRSYGYTF
TRBV6-5	TRBJ2-7	CASSFRQALSYEQYF
TRBV15	TRBJ2-1	CATSRVVSSSNEQFF
TRBV2	TRBJ2-3	CASSLPDTQYF
TRBV4-2	TRBJ2-7	CASSLNPGQGSEQYF
TRBV2	TRBJ2-3	CASRVTSGGTDTQYF
TRBV7-2	TRBJ1-1	CASRFWIQGNTEAFF
TRBV5-1	TRBJ2-3	CASSLDVGLAGGVYF
TRBV11-2	TRBJ2-2	CASSRQGAGAGELFF
TRBV7-9	TRBJ1-1	CASRPTGGMDTEAFF
TRBV7-2	TRBJ2-2	CASSPTGGTGELFF
TRBV29-1	TRBJ2-1	CSVGFASGNSNEQFF
TRBV5-6	TRBJ1-3	CASSLRGAAGGNTIYF
TRBV5-1	TRBJ2-1	CASSLALGSGGNEQFF